The present TCR beta chain was sequenced within a study of type 1 regulatory T cells. Whole-study context: An in vitro protocol generated T-allo10, a Tr1-enriched, alloantigen-specific CD4 T cell product.

The CDR3 contains 15 residues. Germline CDR1 is KGHSH and CDR2 is LQKENI. The ends lost 3 bases at V and 10 bases at J; junction bases unmatched: 10. With respect to this clonotype: The target antigen is unknown.

Graft donor-derived T-allo10 cells were described as host-alloantigen-specific, anergic, and alloantigen-specifically suppressive. TCRdb analysed the reads with MiXCR anew, one entry per CDR3 protein. The repertoire consists of approximately 23,000 distinct CDR3 sequences, with approximately 72% occurring once and the leading ten covering roughly 14%. The chain carries TRBV18 and TRBJ2-1; 9 bases map to TRBD1. The TCR was taken from a human donor in good health. Sequencing was performed on cultured T cells, either the whole culture or a sorted T cell fraction (not recorded which). The subset was: Tr1-enriched cell product generated in vitro against host alloantigens. CDR3 nucleotides: TGTGCCAGCTCACCTTCGGGGACAGGGATAGGGGAGCAGTTCTTC. This codes for CASSPSGTGIGEQFF.